What follows is one T cell receptor (beta chain) and its context. Antigen: not known. The researchers obtained blood RNA from unsorted whole blood and also extracted germline DNA. The authors collected approximately 4 milliliters of peripheral blood before surgery. Trimming removed 5 bases from V and 2 bases from J; junction bases left unmatched: 24. Per the germline V gene, CDR1 is LGHNA and CDR2 is YNFKEQ. The CDR3 covers 21 residues. This sample was taken from a study of tumor-infiltrating lymphocytes in primary liver carcinoma. Looking at the study overall: Patients had primary liver carcinoma treated by surgical resection. The patient group consisted of men and women aged 30 to 69 years.

Starting from approximately 470 ng of total RNA, TCR beta cDNA was produced with a primer in the constant region. Generation of the TCR beta libraries relied on three nested multiplex PCR rounds using slightly modified ARM-PCR. Forward primers for TRBV1-TRBV30 and a C-beta reverse primer served the first two PCR rounds, at about 10 cycles each. TCRdb passed the multiplex PCR reads through MiXCR, listing each CDR3 protein once. The sample holds about 330,000 distinct CDR3 sequences, about 65% seen once. Study-wide results and limits: Tumor region pairs showed greater overlap than either tumor-adjacent or tumor-blood pairs did.

V gene TRBV4-2 combines with J gene TRBJ2-1; 7 bases match TRBD2. The receptor was derived from a man aged 35 to 55 with primary liver carcinoma and hepatitis B virus infection. Source material: peripheral blood. In DNA, the CDR3 is TGTGCCAGCAGCGAGATCCCTAGCGGTACCGTTTTTCGATATCCCTACAATGAGCAGTTCTTC. Protein product: CASSEIPSGTVFRYPYNEQFF.